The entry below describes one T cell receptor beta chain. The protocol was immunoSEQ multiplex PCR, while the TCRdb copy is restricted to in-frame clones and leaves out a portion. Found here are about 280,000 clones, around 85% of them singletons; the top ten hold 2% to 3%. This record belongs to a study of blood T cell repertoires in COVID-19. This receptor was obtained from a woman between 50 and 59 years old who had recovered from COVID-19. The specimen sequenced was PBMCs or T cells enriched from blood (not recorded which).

The CDR3 here is CASSPTGTGYTF. The CDR3 DNA follows: TGTGCCAGCAGCCCCACAGGGACTGGCTACACCTTC. V gene TRBV6-5 combines with J gene TRBJ1-2; D possibly corresponds to TRBD1 (6 bases). Germline V lookup: CDR1 MNHEY, CDR2 SVGAGI. This CDR3 region has 12 residues. V shed 6 bases and J shed 7 bases, with 12 bases lying between them.